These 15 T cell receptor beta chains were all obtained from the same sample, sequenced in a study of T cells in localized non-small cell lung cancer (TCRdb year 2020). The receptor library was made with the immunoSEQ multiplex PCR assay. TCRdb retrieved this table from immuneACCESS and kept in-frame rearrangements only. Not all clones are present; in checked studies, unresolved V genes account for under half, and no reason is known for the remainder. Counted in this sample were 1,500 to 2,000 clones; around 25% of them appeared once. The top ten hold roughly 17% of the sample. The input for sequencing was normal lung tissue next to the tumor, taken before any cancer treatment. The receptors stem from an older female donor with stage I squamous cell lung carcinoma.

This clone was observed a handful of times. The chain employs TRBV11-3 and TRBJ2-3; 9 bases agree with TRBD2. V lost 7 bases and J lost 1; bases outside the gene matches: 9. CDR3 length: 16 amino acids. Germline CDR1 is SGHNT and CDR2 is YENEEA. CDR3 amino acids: CASTSGAGGRTDTQYF. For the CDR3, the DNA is TGTGCCAGCACCTCGGGAGCGGGGGGCCGCACAGATACGCAGTATTTT.

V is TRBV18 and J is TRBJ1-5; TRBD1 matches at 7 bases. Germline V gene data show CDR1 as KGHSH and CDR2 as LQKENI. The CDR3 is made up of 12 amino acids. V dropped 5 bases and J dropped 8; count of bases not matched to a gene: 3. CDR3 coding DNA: TGTGCCAGCTCAGCTGACAGGGAGCCCCAGCATTTT. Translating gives CASSADREPQHF.

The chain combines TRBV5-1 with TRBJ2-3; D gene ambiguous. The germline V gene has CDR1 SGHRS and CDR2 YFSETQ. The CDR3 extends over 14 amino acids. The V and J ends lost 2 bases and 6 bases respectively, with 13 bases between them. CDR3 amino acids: CASSLSTAGDTQYF. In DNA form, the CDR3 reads TGCGCCAGCAGCTTATCAACTGCCGGGGATACGCAGTATTTT.

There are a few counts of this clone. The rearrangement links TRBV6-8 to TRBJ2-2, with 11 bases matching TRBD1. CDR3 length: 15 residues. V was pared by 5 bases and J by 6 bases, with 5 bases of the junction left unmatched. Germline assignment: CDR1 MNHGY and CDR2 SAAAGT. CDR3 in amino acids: CASSRTGGAPGELFF. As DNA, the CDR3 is TGTGCCAGCAGTCGGACAGGGGGCGCCCCCGGGGAGCTGTTTTTT.

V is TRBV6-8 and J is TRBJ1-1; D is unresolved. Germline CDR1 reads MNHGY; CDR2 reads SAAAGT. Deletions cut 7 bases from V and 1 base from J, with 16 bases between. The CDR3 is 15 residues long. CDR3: CASTHRGERNTEAFF. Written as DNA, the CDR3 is TGTGCCAGCACTCATCGGGGTGAGCGGAACACTGAAGCTTTCTTT.

The CDR3 spells CASSLDSARGYTF. The CDR3 DNA follows: TGTGCCAGCAGCTTAGACAGTGCACGTGGCTACACCTTC. The chain has TRBV7-1 and TRBJ1-2; perhaps TRBD1 as D (5 bases). TRBV7-1 is given ORF status, its function remaining uncertain. With 4 bases removed from V and 7 bases from J, the gap between germline ends came to 13 bases. The CDR3 is 13 residues long.

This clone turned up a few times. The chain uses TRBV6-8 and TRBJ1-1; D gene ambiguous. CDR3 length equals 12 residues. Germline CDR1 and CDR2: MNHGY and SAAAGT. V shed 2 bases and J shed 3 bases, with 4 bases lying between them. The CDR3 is CASSYGYTEAFF. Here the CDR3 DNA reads TGTGCCAGCAGTTACGGGTACACTGAAGCTTTCTTT.

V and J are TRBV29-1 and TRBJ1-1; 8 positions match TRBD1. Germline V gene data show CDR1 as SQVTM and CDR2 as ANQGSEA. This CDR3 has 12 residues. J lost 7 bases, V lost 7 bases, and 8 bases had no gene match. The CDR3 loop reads CSAQGQGNEAFF. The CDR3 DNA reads TGCAGCGCCCAAGGACAGGGCAATGAAGCTTTCTTT.

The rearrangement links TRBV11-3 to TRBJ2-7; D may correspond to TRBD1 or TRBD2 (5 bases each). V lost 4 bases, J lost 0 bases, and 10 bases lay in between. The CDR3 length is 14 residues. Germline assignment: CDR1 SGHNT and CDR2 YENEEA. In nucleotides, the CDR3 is TGTGCCAGCAGCTCGGGACCGAACTCCTACGAGCAGTACTTC. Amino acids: CASSSGPNSYEQYF. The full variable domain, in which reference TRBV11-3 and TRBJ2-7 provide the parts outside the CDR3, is EAGVVQSPRYKIIEKKQPVAFWCNPISGHNTLYWYLQNLGQGPELLIRYENEEAVDDSQLPKDRFSAERLKGVDSTLKIQPAELGDSAVYLCASSSGPNSYEQYFGPGTRLTVT.

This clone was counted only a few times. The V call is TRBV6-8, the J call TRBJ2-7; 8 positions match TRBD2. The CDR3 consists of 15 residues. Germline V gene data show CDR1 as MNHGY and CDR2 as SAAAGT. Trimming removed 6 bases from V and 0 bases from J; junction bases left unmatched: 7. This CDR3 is CASSEGGLDSYEQYF. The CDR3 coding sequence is TGTGCCAGCAGCGAGGGGGGACTAGACTCCTACGAGCAGTACTTC.

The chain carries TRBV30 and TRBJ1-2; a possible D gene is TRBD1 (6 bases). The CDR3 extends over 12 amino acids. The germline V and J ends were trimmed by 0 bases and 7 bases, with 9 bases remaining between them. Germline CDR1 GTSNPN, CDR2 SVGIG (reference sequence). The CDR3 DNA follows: TGTGCCTGGAGTGTGGGGGCGTCTGGCTACACCTTC. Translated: CAWSVGASGYTF.

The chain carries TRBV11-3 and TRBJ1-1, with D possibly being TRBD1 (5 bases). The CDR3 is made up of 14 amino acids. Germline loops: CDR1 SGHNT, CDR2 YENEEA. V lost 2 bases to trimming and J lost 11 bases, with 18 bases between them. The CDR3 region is CASSLWGVEGCAFF. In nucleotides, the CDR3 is TGTGCCAGCAGCTTATGGGGGGTTGAGGGATGTGCTTTCTTT.

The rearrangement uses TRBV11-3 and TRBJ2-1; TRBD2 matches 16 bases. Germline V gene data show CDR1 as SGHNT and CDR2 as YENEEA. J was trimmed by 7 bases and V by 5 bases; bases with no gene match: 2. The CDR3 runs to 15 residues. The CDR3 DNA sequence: TGTGCCAGCAGCATGGGACTAGCGGGGGGGAATGAGCAGTTCTTC. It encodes CASSMGLAGGNEQFF.

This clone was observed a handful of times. For the CDR3, the DNA is TGTGCCAGCTCAGTTACACTCCTAGCTCAAAACACAGATACGCAGTATTTT. Protein product: CASSVTLLAQNTDTQYF. The chain joins TRBV6-8 to TRBJ2-3; D perhaps matches TRBD2 (5 bases). V was trimmed by 8 bases and J by 2 bases, leaving 23 bases between them. Germline-derived CDR1 and CDR2 are MNHGY and SAAAGT. The CDR3 has 17 residues.

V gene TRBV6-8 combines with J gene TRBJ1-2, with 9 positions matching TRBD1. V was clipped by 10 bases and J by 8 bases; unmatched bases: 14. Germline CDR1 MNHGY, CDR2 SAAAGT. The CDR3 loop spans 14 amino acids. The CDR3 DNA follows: TGTGCCATCAAAATTACAGGGGGCGCCGGCGGCTACACCTTC. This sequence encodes CAIKITGGAGGYTF.